This T cell receptor (beta chain) originates from a study of beta chain features in type 1 diabetes. Study overall: Cell yields, age and gender were similar between patients and healthy donors.

Since all of the isolated RNA was reverse transcribed, expressed TCRB transcripts were what got sequenced. Data came from immunoSEQ multiplex PCR; TCRdb stores just in-frame clones and leaves some out. The sample consists of about 250,000 clones, roughly an eighth of them appearing once. This CDR3 is built from 14 residues. The V and J ends lost 4 bases and 8 bases respectively, with 17 bases between them. Per the germline V gene, CDR1 is MGHDK and CDR2 is SYGVNS. The origin of this receptor is a woman aged 40 to 55 in good health. Sequencing input: naive CD4+ T cells from blood. J is TRBJ1-2 and V is TRBV25-1; maybe TRBD1 (6 bases). CDR3 bases: TGTGCCAGCAGTGCTGACAGGCAGTCTAGGGGCTACACCTTC. As protein: CASSADRQSRGYTF.